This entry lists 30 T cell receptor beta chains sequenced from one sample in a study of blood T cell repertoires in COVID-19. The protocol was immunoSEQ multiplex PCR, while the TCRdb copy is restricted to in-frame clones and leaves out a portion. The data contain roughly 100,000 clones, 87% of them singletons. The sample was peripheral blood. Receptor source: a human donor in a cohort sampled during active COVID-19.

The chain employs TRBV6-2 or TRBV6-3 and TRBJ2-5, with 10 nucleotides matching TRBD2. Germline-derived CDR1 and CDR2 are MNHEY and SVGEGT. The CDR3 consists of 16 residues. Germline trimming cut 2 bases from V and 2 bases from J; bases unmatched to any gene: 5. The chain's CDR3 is CASSYLSGRTQETQYF. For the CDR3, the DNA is TGTGCCAGCAGTTACCTTAGCGGGAGGACACAAGAGACCCAGTACTTC.

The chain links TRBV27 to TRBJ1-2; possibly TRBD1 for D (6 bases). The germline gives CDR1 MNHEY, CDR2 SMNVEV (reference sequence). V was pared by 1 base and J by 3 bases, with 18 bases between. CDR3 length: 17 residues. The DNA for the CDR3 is TGTGCCAGCAGTTTATGGGACAAGGTGCCGGCGGACTATGGCTACACCTTC. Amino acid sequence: CASSLWDKVPADYGYTF.

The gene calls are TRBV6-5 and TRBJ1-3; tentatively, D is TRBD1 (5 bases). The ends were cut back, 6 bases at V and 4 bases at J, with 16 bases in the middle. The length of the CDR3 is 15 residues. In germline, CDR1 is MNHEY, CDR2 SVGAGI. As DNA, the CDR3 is TGTGCCAGCAGCGCGCCTCGGGGGTCCGGAAACACCATATATTTT. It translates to CASSAPRGSGNTIYF.

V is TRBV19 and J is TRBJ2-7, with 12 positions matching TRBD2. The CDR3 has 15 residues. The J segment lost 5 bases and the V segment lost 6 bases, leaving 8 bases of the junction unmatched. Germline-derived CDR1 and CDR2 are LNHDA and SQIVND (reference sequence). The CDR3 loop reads CASSHTSGRPNEQYF. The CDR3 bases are TGTGCCAGTAGCCATACTAGCGGGAGGCCCAACGAGCAGTACTTC.

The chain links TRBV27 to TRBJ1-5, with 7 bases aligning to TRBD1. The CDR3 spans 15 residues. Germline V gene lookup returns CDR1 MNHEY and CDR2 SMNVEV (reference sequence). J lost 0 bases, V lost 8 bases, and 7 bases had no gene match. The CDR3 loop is CASSSGTDSNQPQHF. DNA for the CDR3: TGTGCCAGCTCCTCGGGGACAGATAGCAATCAGCCCCAGCATTTT.

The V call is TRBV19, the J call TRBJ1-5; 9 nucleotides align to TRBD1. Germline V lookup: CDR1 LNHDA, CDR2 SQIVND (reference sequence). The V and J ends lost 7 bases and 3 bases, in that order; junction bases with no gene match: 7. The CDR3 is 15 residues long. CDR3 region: CASISTGGSNQPQHF. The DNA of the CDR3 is TGTGCCAGTATTTCGACAGGGGGATCCAATCAGCCCCAGCATTTT.

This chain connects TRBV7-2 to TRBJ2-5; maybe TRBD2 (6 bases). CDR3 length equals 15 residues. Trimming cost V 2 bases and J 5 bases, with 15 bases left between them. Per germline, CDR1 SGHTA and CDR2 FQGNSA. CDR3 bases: TGTGCCAGCAGCTTAAGGTCGGGAGAGGCTGAGACCCAGTACTTC. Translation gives CASSLRSGEAETQYF.

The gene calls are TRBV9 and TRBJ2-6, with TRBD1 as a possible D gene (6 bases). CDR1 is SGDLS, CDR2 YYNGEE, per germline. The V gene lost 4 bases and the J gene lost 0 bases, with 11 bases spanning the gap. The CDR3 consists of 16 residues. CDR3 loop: CASSSDRSSGANVLTF. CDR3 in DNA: TGTGCCAGCAGCTCAGACAGGAGCTCTGGGGCCAACGTCCTGACTTTC.

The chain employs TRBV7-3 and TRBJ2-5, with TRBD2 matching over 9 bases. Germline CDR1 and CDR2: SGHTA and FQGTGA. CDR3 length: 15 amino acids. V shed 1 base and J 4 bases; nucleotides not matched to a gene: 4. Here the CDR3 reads CASSLSSGSGETQYF. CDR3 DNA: TGTGCCAGCAGCTTAAGTAGCGGGAGCGGAGAGACCCAGTACTTC.

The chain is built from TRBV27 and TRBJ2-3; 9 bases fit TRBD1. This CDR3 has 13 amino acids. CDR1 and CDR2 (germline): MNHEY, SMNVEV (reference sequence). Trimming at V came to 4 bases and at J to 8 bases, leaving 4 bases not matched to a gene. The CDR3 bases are TGTGCCAGCAGTTCACAGGGGGCTCTTACGCAGTATTTT. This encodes CASSSQGALTQYF.

The CDR3 reads CASKSLAARVNTQYF. DNA of the CDR3: TGTGCCAGCAAGTCTCTAGCGGCGAGAGTTAATACGCAGTATTTT. J is TRBJ2-3 and V is TRBV2, with 7 bases that match TRBD2. The CDR3 is 15 amino acids. Germline V gene data show CDR1 as SNHLY and CDR2 as FYNNEI. The V gene end was trimmed by 7 bases and the J gene end by 7 bases; junction bases not matched to a gene: 14.

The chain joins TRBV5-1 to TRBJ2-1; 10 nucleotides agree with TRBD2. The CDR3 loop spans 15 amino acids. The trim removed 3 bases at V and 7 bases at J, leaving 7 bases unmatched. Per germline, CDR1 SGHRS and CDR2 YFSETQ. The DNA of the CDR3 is TGCGCCAGCAGCTGGTCCAGCGGGAGGGCGAATGAGCAGTTCTTC. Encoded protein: CASSWSSGRANEQFF.

The CDR3 sequence: CASSTGQGPATEAFF. The CDR3 region has the DNA TGTGCCAGTAGTACCGGACAGGGGCCGGCTACAGAAGCTTTCTTT. The chain has TRBV19 and TRBJ1-1; 9 bases are a match to TRBD1. The germline gives CDR1 LNHDA, CDR2 SQIVND (reference sequence). Trimming cost V 4 bases and J 8 bases; bases outside gene matches: 11. CDR3 length: 15 residues.

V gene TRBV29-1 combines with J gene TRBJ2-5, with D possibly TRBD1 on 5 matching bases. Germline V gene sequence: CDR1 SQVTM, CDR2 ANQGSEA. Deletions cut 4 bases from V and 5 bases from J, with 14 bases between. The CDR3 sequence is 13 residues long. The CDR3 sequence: CSVVAGNRETQYF. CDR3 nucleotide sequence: TGCAGCGTTGTTGCAGGGAACCGGGAGACCCAGTACTTC.

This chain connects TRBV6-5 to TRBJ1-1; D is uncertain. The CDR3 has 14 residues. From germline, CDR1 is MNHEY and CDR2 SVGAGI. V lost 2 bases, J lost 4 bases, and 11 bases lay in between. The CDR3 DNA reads TGTGCCAGCAGTTACCATGTCGCGGGCACTGAAGCTTTCTTT. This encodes CASSYHVAGTEAFF.

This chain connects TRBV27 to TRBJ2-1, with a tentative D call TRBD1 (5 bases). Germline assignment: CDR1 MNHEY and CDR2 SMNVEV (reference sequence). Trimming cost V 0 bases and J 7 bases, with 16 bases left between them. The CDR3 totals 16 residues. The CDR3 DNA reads TGTGCCAGCAGTTTATCGGGGCGCTTCCCGCCGAATGAGCAGTTCTTC. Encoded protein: CASSLSGRFPPNEQFF.

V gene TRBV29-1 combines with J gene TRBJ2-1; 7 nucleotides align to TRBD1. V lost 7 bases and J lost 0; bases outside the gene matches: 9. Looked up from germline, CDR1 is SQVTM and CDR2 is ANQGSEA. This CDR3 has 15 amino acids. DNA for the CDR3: TGCAGCGCTGGGGACAGTCCACTCTCCTACAATGAGCAGTTCTTC. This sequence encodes CSAGDSPLSYNEQFF.

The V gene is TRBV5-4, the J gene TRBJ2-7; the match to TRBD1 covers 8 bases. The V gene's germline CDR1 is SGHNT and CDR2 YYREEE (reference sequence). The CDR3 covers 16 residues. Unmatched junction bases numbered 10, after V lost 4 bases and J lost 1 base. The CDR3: CASSPLLTGVSYEQYF. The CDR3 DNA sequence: TGTGCCAGCAGCCCTCTTCTGACAGGGGTTTCCTACGAGCAGTACTTC.

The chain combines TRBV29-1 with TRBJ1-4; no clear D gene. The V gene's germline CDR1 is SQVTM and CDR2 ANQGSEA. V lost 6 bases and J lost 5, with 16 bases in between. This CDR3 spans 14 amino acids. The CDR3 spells CSVQQRGLNEKLFF. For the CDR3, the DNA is TGCAGCGTACAGCAGCGAGGGCTAAATGAAAAACTGTTTTTT.

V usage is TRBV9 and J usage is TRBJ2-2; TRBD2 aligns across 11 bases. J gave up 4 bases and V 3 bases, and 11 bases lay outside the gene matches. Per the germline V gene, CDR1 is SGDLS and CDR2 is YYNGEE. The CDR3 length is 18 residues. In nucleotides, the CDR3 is TGTGCCAGCAGCGGGGGGACTAGCGGTCCCCCAGGCACCGGGGAGCTGTTTTTT. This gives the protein CASSGGTSGPPGTGELFF.

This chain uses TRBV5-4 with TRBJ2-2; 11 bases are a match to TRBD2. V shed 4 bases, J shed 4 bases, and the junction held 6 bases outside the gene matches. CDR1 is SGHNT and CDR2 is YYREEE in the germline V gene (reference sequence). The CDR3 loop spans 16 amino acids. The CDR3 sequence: CASSTSGTSGTGELFF. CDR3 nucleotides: TGTGCCAGCAGCACTTCCGGGACTAGCGGCACCGGGGAGCTGTTTTTT.

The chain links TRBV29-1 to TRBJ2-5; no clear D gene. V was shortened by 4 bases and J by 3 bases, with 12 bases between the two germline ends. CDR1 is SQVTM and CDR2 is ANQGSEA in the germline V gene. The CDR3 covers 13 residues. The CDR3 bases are TGCAGCGTTGTCAGCAGAGGTAAAGAGACCCAGTACTTC. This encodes CSVVSRGKETQYF.

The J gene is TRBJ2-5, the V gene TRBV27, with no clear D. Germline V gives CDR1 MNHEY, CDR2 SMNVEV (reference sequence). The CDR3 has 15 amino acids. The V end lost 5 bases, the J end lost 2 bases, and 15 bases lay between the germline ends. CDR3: CASSPDLILQETQYF. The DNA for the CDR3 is TGTGCCAGCAGTCCCGATCTCATACTACAAGAGACCCAGTACTTC.

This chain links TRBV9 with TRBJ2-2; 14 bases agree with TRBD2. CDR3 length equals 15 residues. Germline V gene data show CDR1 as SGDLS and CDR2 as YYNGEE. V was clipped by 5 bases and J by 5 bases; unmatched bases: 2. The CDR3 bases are TGTGCCAGCAGGGGGACTAGCGGGAGAACCGGGGAGCTGTTTTTT. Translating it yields CASRGTSGRTGELFF.

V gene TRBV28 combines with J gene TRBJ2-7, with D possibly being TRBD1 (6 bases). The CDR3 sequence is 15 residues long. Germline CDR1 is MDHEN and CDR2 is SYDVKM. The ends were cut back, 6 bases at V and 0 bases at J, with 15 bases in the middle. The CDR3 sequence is CASRRDRLGSYEQYF. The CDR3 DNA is TGTGCCAGCAGACGTGACAGGTTGGGCTCCTACGAGCAGTACTTC.

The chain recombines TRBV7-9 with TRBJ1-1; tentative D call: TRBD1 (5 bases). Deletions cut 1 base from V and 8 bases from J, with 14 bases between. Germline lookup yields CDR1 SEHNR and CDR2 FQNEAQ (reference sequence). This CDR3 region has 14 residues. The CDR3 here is CASSLVSGQGEAFF. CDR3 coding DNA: TGTGCCAGCAGCTTAGTGAGTGGACAAGGGGAAGCTTTCTTT.

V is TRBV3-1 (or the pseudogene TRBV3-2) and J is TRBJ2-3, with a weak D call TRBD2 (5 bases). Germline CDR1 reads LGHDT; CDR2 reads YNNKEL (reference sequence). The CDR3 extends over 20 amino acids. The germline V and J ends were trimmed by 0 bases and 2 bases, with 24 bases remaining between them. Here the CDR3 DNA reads TGTGCCAGCAGCCAAGAAGCTTTTTCGTCAGCGGACCTGGTCACAGATACGCAGTATTTT. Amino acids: CASSQEAFSSADLVTDTQYF.

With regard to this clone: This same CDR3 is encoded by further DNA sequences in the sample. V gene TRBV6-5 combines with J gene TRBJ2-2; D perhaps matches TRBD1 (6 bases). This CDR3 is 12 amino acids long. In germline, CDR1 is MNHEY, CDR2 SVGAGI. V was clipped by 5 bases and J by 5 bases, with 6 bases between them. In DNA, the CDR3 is TGTGCCAGCAGTAGGGGGACCGGGGAGCTGTTTTTT. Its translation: CASSRGTGELFF.

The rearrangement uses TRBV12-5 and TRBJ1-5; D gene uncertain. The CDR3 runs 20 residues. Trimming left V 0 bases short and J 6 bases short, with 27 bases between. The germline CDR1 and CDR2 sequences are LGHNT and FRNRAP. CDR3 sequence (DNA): TGTGCTAGTGGTTTGGTACGGTCAAGGCTGATAAAGCAAAGGAGTCAGCCCCAGCATTTT. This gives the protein CASGLVRSRLIKQRSQPQHF.

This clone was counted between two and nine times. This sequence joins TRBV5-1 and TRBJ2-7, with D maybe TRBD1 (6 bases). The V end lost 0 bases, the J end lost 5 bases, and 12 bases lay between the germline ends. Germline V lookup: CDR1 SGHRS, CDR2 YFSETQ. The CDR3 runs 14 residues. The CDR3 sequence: CASSLARRGDEQYF. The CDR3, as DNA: TGCGCCAGCAGCTTGGCCCGCAGGGGTGACGAGCAGTACTTC.